The clone carrying this T cell receptor beta chain was observed a few times. Its antigen remains unidentified. This sample stems from a study of identical twins. Points from the study as a whole: Insertions ran lower in abundant cord blood beta clonotypes, though not in memory repertoires.

Trimming removed 7 bases at V and 3 bases at J, with 17 bases between. The CDR3 runs 15 residues. Germline loops: CDR1 SEHNR, CDR2 FQNEAQ (reference sequence). Template switching (which added a universal primer site) was used, and cDNA carried unique molecular identifiers. Each CDR3 protein gets one entry after TCRdb re-called the 5' RACE reads with MiXCR. In the table there are under 300,000 distinct CDR3 sequences, about 8.5% of which are singletons. These data were also reused for a study on yellow fever vaccine responses in identical twins. From that paper: Twins reportedly mounted vaccine T cell responses that seemed partly convergent, partly personalized.

Sequenced input: CD8+ T cells sorted from blood. The V and J genes are TRBV7-9 and TRBJ2-3; a weak D match, TRBD1 (6 bases). The source of this sequence is a woman younger than 35 in good health. The CDR3 DNA follows: TGTGCCAGCAAACAGACCGGGCAGGGGACAGATACGCAGTATTTT. This translates into CASKQTGQGTDTQYF.